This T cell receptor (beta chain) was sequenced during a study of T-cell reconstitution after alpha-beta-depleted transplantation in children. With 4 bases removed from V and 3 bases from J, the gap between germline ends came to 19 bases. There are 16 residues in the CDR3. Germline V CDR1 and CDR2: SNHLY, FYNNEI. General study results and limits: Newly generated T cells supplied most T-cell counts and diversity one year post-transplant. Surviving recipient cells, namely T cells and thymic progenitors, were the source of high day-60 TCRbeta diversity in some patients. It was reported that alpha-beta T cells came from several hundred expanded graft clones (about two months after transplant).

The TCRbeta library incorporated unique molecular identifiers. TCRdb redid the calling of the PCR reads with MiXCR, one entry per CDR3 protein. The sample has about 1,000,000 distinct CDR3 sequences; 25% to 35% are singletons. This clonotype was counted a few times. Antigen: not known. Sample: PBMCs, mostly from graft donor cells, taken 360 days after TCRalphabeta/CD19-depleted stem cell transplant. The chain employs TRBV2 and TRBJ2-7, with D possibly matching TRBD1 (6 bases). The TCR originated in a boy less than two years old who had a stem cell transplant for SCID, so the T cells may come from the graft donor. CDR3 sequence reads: CASSGGQGVKGYEQYF. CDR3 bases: TGTGCCAGCAGTGGGGGACAAGGGGTGAAGGGCTACGAGCAGTACTTC.